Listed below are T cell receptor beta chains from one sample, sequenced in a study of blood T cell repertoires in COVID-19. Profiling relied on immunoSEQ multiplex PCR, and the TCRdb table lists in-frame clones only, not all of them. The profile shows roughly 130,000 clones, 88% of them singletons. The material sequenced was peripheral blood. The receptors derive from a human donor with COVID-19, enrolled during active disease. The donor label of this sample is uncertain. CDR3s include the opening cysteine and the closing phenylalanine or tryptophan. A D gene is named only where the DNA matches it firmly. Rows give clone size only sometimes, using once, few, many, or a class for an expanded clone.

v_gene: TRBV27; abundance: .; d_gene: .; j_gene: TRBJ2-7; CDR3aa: CASANGVSYEQYF; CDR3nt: TGTGCCAGCGCGAACGGGGTCTCCTACGAGCAGTACTTC
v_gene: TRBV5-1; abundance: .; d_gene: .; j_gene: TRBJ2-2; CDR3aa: CASSFNANTGELFF; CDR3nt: TGCGCCAGCAGCTTCAATGCGAACACCGGGGAGCTGTTTTTT
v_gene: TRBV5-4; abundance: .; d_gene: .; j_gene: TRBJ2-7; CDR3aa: CASTAGPSSYEQYF; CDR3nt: TGTGCCAGCACCGCGGGACCAAGCTCCTACGAGCAGTACTTC
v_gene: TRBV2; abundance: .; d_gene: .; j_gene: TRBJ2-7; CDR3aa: CASSSSSGSSYEQYF; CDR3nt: TGTGCCAGCAGCTCCTCCTCAGGAAGCTCCTACGAGCAGTACTTC
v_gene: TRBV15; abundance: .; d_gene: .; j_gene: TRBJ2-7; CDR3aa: CATSREIRLEQYF; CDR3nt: TGTGCCACCAGCAGAGAAATTAGACTCGAGCAGTACTTC
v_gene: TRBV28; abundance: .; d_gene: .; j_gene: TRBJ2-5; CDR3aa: CASSLAPETQYF; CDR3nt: TGTGCCAGCAGTCTAGCCCCGGAGACCCAGTACTTC
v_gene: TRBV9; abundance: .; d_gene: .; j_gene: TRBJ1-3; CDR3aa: CASSVESSSGNTIYF; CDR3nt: TGTGCCAGCAGCGTAGAGTCGAGCTCTGGAAACACCATATATTTT
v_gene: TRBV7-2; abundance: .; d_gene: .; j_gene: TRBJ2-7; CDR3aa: CASSLHGQYEQYF; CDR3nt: TGTGCCAGCAGCTTACACGGACAGTACGAGCAGTACTTC
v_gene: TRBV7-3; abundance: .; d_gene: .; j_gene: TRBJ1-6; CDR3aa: CASSLNPIYNSPLHF; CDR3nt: TGTGCCAGCAGCTTAAATCCTATTTATAATTCACCCCTCCACTTT
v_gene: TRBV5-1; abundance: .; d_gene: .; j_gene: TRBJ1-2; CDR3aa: CASSLGEGPGYTF; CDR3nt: TGCGCCAGCAGCTTGGGGGAGGGCCCTGGCTACACCTTC
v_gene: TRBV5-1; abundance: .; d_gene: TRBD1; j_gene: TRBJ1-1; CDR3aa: CASSFPTGGITEAFF; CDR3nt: TGCGCCAGCAGCTTCCCTACAGGGGGCATCACTGAAGCTTTCTTT
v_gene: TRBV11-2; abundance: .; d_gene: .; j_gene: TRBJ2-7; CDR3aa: CASSVQLWEQYF; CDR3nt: TGTGCCAGCAGCGTACAGCTCTGGGAGCAGTACTTC
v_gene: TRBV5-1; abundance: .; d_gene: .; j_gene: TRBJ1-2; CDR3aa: CASSLLEVRTDGYTF; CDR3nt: TGCGCCAGCAGCCTTCTCGAAGTTAGGACAGATGGCTACACCTTC
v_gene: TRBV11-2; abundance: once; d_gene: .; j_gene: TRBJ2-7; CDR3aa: CASSPTLGAYEQYF; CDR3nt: TGTGCCAGCAGCCCGACTCTGGGAGCCTACGAGCAGTACTTC
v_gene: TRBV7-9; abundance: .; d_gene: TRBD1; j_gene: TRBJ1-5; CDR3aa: CASSSGQGWNQPQHF; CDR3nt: TGTGCCAGCAGCTCCGGACAGGGCTGGAATCAGCCCCAGCATTTT
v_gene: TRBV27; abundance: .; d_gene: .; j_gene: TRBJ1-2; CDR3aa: CASSLSWYRPSGYTF; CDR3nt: TGTGCCAGCAGCCTCTCGTGGTACAGGCCGAGTGGCTACACCTTC
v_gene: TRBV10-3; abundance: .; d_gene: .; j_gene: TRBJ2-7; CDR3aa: CAISDPRLGSYEQYF; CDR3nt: TGTGCCATCAGTGATCCGAGACTAGGGTCCTACGAGCAGTACTTC
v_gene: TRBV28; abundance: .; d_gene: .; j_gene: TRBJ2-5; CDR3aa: CASSLPSIQETQYF; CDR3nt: TGTGCCAGCAGTCTCCCGAGTATTCAAGAGACCCAGTACTTC
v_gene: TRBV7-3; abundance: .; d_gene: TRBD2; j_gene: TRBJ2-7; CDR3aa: CASSSTSASAEQYF; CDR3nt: TGTGCCAGCAGCTCTACTAGCGCCTCCGCCGAGCAGTACTTC
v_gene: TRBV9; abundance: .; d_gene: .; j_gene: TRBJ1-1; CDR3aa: CASSPRGGNTEAFF; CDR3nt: TGTGCCAGCAGCCCCCGAGGAGGGAACACTGAAGCTTTCTTT
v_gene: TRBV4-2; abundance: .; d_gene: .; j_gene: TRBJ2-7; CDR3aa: CASSHSTEQYF; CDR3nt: TGTGCCAGCAGCCATAGCACCGAGCAGTACTTC
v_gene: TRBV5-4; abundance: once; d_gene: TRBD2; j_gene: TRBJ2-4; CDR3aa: CASSIGEGENIQYF; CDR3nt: TGTGCCAGCAGCATCGGGGAGGGCGAAAACATTCAGTACTTC
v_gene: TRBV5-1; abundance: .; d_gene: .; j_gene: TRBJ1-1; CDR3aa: CASSLGGGAWTEAFF; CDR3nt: TGCGCCAGCAGCTTGGGGGGGGGCGCATGGACTGAAGCTTTCTTT
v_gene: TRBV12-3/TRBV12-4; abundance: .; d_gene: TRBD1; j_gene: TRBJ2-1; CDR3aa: CASSTDRGRQFF; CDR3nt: TGTGCCAGCAGCACCGACAGGGGCCGGCAGTTCTTC
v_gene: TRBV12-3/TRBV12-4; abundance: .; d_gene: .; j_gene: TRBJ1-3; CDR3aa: CASSPGGNTIYF; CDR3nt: TGTGCCAGCAGTCCAGGTGGAAACACCATATATTTT
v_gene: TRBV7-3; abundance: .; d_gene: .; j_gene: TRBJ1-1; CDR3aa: CASSLSPRGLNTEAFF; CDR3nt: TGTGCCAGCAGCTTATCCCCCAGGGGCCTGAACACTGAAGCTTTCTTT
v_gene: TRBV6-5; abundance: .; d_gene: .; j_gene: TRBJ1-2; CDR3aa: CASSSGPYGYTF; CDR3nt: TGTGCCAGCAGTTCAGGGCCCTATGGCTACACCTTC
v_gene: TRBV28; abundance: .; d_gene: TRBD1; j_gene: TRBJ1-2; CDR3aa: CASKVTGPANYGYTF; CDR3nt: TGTGCCAGCAAGGTGACAGGGCCAGCTAACTATGGCTACACCTTC
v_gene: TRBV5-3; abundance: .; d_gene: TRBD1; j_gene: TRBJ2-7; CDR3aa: CARSPGQGRTYEQYF; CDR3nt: TGTGCCAGAAGCCCGGGACAGGGTAGGACCTACGAGCAGTACTTC
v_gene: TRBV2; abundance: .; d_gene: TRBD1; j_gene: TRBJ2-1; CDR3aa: CASRDRGYNEQFF; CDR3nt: TGTGCCAGCAGGGACAGGGGATACAATGAGCAGTTCTTC
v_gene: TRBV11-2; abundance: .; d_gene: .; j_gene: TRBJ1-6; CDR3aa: CASSRGNLRSPLHF; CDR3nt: TGTGCCAGCAGCCGAGGGAATCTAAGGTCACCCCTCCACTTT
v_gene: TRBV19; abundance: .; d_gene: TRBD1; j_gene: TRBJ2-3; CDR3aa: CASRSGQDGYF; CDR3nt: TGTGCCAGTAGGTCGGGACAGGACGGATATTTT
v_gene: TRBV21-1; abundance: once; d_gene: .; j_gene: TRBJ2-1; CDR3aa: CASTPQLAGHNEQFF; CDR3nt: TGTGCCAGCACCCCGCAGCTAGCAGGCCACAATGAGCAGTTCTTC
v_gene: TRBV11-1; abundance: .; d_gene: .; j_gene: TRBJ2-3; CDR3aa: CASRSQDRRTDTQYF; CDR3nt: TGTGCCAGCAGATCACAGGACAGACGCACAGATACGCAGTATTTT
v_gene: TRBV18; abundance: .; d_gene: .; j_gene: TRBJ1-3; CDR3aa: CASSPSGAISSGNTIYF; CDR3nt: TGTGCCAGCTCACCGTCTGGGGCGATAAGCTCTGGAAACACCATATATTTT
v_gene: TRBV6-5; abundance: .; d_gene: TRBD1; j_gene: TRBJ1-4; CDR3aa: CASSPGTGYEKLFF; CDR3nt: TGTGCCAGCAGTCCCGGGACAGGGTATGAAAAACTGTTTTTT